This is a list of T cell receptor beta chains from one sample in a study of PD-L1 blockade in urothelial cancer. The method was immunoSEQ multiplex PCR; TCRdb's version includes in-frame clones alone and lacks a portion of them. The sample contains some 100,000 clones, around 90% of which appear only once. The specimen comprised PBMCs, sampled around atezolizumab (anti-PD-L1) treatment. The receptors come from a woman aged 80 or over with urothelial cancer. Both conserved end residues are part of each CDR3. Each record gives: V gene, clone size, D gene, J gene, CDR3 protein, CDR3 DNA. The D gene is left open where the match is weak. Expanded clones get a size class; other rows say once, few or many, or leave the size out.

V gene: TRBV28; clone size: -; D gene: TRBD1; J gene: TRBJ1-2; CDR3 protein: CASSSRGLRGYTF; CDR3 DNA: TGTGCCAGCAGTTCCAGGGGGCTGAGGGGCTACACCTTC
V gene: TRBV25-1; clone size: once; D gene: TRBD2; J gene: TRBJ2-3; CDR3 protein: CASSQAGGTDTQYF; CDR3 DNA: TGTGCCAGCAGCCAGGCCGGGGGGACAGATACGCAGTATTTT
V gene: TRBV4-2; clone size: -; D gene: -; J gene: TRBJ1-1; CDR3 protein: CASSRAEGRGNTEAFF; CDR3 DNA: TGTGCCAGCAGCAGGGCGGAGGGAAGGGGGAACACTGAAGCTTTCTTT
V gene: TRBV18; clone size: -; D gene: TRBD1; J gene: TRBJ1-1; CDR3 protein: CASSPQGAARNTEAFF; CDR3 DNA: TGTGCCAGCTCACCACAGGGGGCCGCCAGGAACACTGAAGCTTTCTTT
V gene: TRBV5-4; clone size: few; D gene: -; J gene: TRBJ2-3; CDR3 protein: CASSPGSRVVDTQYF; CDR3 DNA: TGTGCCAGCAGCCCCGGCTCGCGGGTTGTAGATACGCAGTATTTT
V gene: TRBV7-8; clone size: -; D gene: TRBD2; J gene: TRBJ2-7; CDR3 protein: CASSLAGAGLYEQYF; CDR3 DNA: TGTGCCAGCAGCTTAGCTGGAGCGGGACTTTACGAGCAGTACTTC
V gene: TRBV5-1; clone size: -; D gene: TRBD2; J gene: TRBJ2-1; CDR3 protein: CASSAPPGLAGASYNEQFF; CDR3 DNA: TGCGCCAGCAGCGCACCTCCGGGACTAGCGGGAGCCTCCTACAATGAGCAGTTCTTC
V gene: TRBV19; clone size: -; D gene: TRBD2; J gene: TRBJ2-7; CDR3 protein: CASSISGGGMHEQYF; CDR3 DNA: TGTGCCAGTAGTATAAGTGGGGGGGGTATGCACGAGCAGTACTTC
V gene: TRBV6-6; clone size: -; D gene: -; J gene: TRBJ1-4; CDR3 protein: CASSYSTGRNEKLFF; CDR3 DNA: TGTGCCAGCAGTTACTCGACAGGTCGTAATGAAAAACTGTTTTTT
V gene: TRBV30; clone size: -; D gene: TRBD1; J gene: TRBJ1-4; CDR3 protein: CAWSLGQGANEKLFF; CDR3 DNA: TGTGCCTGGAGTCTTGGACAGGGGGCTAATGAAAAACTGTTTTTT
V gene: TRBV14; clone size: -; D gene: -; J gene: TRBJ2-1; CDR3 protein: CASSLFDEQFF; CDR3 DNA: TGTGCCAGCAGCCTTTTCGATGAGCAGTTCTTC
V gene: TRBV10-3; clone size: once; D gene: TRBD2; J gene: TRBJ2-7; CDR3 protein: CAISGGGREGSYEQYF; CDR3 DNA: TGTGCCATCAGTGGCGGTGGGCGGGAGGGGTCCTACGAGCAGTACTTC
V gene: TRBV19; clone size: -; D gene: -; J gene: TRBJ2-2; CDR3 protein: CASSIDGARANTGELFF; CDR3 DNA: TGTGCCAGTAGTATAGACGGCGCGAGGGCGAACACCGGGGAGCTGTTTTTT
V gene: TRBV6-5; clone size: -; D gene: -; J gene: TRBJ1-5; CDR3 protein: CASSYAWASNQPQHF; CDR3 DNA: TGTGCCAGCAGCTACGCTTGGGCTAGCAATCAGCCCCAGCATTTT
V gene: TRBV2; clone size: -; D gene: TRBD1; J gene: TRBJ1-1; CDR3 protein: CARVRTGPNTEAFF; CDR3 DNA: TGTGCCAGGGTCCGGACAGGCCCAAACACTGAAGCTTTCTTT
V gene: TRBV6-1; clone size: few; D gene: -; J gene: TRBJ1-1; CDR3 protein: CASALRDILGTEAFF; CDR3 DNA: TGTGCCAGCGCTCTCCGGGACATACTAGGCACTGAAGCTTTCTTT
V gene: TRBV18; clone size: -; D gene: -; J gene: TRBJ1-1; CDR3 protein: CASSPHDPGVNTEAFF; CDR3 DNA: TGTGCCAGCTCACCACATGACCCCGGAGTGAACACTGAAGCTTTCTTT
V gene: TRBV15; clone size: once; D gene: -; J gene: TRBJ1-5; CDR3 protein: CATSRDGVGYQHF; CDR3 DNA: TGTGCCACCAGCAGAGACGGGGTCGGGTACCAGCATTTT
V gene: TRBV4-2; clone size: -; D gene: -; J gene: TRBJ1-1; CDR3 protein: CASSQDTAEAFF; CDR3 DNA: TGTGCCAGCAGCCAGGACACTGCTGAAGCTTTCTTT
V gene: TRBV6-1; clone size: -; D gene: TRBD2; J gene: TRBJ2-1; CDR3 protein: CASSVTSGSASYNEQFF; CDR3 DNA: TGTGCCAGCAGTGTGACTAGCGGGAGTGCTTCCTACAATGAGCAGTTCTTC
V gene: TRBV5-6; clone size: -; D gene: -; J gene: TRBJ1-2; CDR3 protein: CASSLGSAGNYGYTF; CDR3 DNA: TGTGCCAGCAGCTTAGGAAGCGCAGGGAACTATGGCTACACCTTC
V gene: TRBV30; clone size: -; D gene: -; J gene: TRBJ1-6; CDR3 protein: CAWAGRSSGNSPLHF; CDR3 DNA: TGTGCCTGGGCCGGACGCTCCAGCGGTAATTCACCCCTCCACTTT
V gene: TRBV6-1; clone size: -; D gene: TRBD1; J gene: TRBJ2-7; CDR3 protein: CASSARDSGISRF; CDR3 DNA: TGTGCCAGCAGCGCCCGGGACAGCGGTATCTCCCGCTTC
V gene: TRBV30; clone size: -; D gene: TRBD1; J gene: TRBJ1-3; CDR3 protein: CAWSFSTGTNTIYF; CDR3 DNA: TGTGCCTGGAGTTTCTCGACAGGGACAAACACCATATATTTT
V gene: TRBV11-2; clone size: -; D gene: TRBD2; J gene: TRBJ2-1; CDR3 protein: CASRPAGGAGYYNEQFF; CDR3 DNA: TGTGCCAGCAGGCCAGCGGGAGGGGCGGGGTACTACAATGAGCAGTTCTTC
V gene: TRBV29-1; clone size: -; D gene: -; J gene: TRBJ1-1; CDR3 protein: CSVNGVGGTVTEAFF; CDR3 DNA: TGCAGCGTGAATGGGGTGGGGGGGACGGTGACTGAAGCTTTCTTT
V gene: TRBV6-6; clone size: -; D gene: -; J gene: TRBJ1-1; CDR3 protein: CASSPTGLNTEAFF; CDR3 DNA: TGTGCCAGCAGTCCGACGGGTCTGAACACTGAAGCTTTCTTT
V gene: TRBV10-3; clone size: -; D gene: TRBD2; J gene: TRBJ2-7; CDR3 protein: CAIRGGGYEQYF; CDR3 DNA: TGTGCCATTCGTGGGGGGGGCTACGAGCAGTACTTC
V gene: TRBV28; clone size: -; D gene: -; J gene: TRBJ2-7; CDR3 protein: CASRTGISYEQYF; CDR3 DNA: TGTGCCAGCCGGACGGGGATCTCCTACGAGCAGTACTTC
V gene: TRBV7-2; clone size: once; D gene: TRBD1; J gene: TRBJ1-1; CDR3 protein: CASGDRQNTEAFF; CDR3 DNA: TGTGCCAGCGGGGACAGACAGAACACTGAAGCTTTCTTT
V gene: TRBV5-1; clone size: -; D gene: -; J gene: TRBJ2-1; CDR3 protein: CASSLASGEPSYNEQFF; CDR3 DNA: TGCGCCAGCAGCTTGGCCTCGGGGGAGCCCTCCTACAATGAGCAGTTCTTC
V gene: TRBV6-6; clone size: -; D gene: TRBD1; J gene: TRBJ2-2; CDR3 protein: CAAGGADTGELFF; CDR3 DNA: TGTGCCGCAGGGGGCGCCGACACCGGGGAGCTGTTTTTT
V gene: TRBV28; clone size: -; D gene: TRBD1; J gene: TRBJ1-4; CDR3 protein: CASSISQGAGEKLFF; CDR3 DNA: TGTGCCAGCAGCATATCACAGGGGGCAGGGGAAAAACTGTTTTTT
V gene: TRBV5-8; clone size: -; D gene: -; J gene: TRBJ2-1; CDR3 protein: CASSLVTAHCGEQFF; CDR3 DNA: TGTGCCAGCAGCTTGGTGACTGCCCATTGTGGTGAGCAGTTCTTC
V gene: TRBV18; clone size: -; D gene: -; J gene: TRBJ1-1; CDR3 protein: CASSPPLQGEHTEAFF; CDR3 DNA: TGTGCCAGCTCACCACCACTCCAGGGTGAACACACTGAAGCTTTCTTT
V gene: TRBV18; clone size: -; D gene: TRBD2; J gene: TRBJ2-1; CDR3 protein: CASSPLLTSGSYNEQFF; CDR3 DNA: TGTGCCAGCTCACCATTGTTGACTAGCGGCTCCTACAATGAGCAGTTCTTC
V gene: TRBV6-5; clone size: -; D gene: -; J gene: TRBJ1-5; CDR3 protein: CASSFRSGNNQPQHF; CDR3 DNA: TGTGCCAGCAGTTTCCGATCAGGAAACAATCAGCCCCAGCATTTT
V gene: TRBV5-1; clone size: -; D gene: TRBD1; J gene: TRBJ2-7; CDR3 protein: CASSDGGQSSEQYF; CDR3 DNA: TGCGCCAGCAGCGATGGGGGACAGTCATCCGAGCAGTACTTC
V gene: TRBV29-1; clone size: -; D gene: TRBD1; J gene: TRBJ2-1; CDR3 protein: CSVVGTGVYNEQFF; CDR3 DNA: TGCAGCGTTGTGGGGACAGGGGTCTACAATGAGCAGTTCTTC
V gene: TRBV6-6; clone size: once; D gene: -; J gene: TRBJ1-2; CDR3 protein: CASSSDQGSYGYTF; CDR3 DNA: TGTGCCAGCAGTTCGGACCAGGGTAGCTATGGCTACACCTTC
V gene: TRBV7-3; clone size: once; D gene: -; J gene: TRBJ1-1; CDR3 protein: CASSLTGAGRTEAFF; CDR3 DNA: TGTGCCAGCAGCTTAACAGGGGCCGGGAGGACTGAAGCTTTCTTT
V gene: TRBV28; clone size: -; D gene: -; J gene: TRBJ2-3; CDR3 protein: CASSLLTGVVDTQYF; CDR3 DNA: TGTGCCAGCAGTTTATTAACGGGAGTAGTAGATACGCAGTATTTT
V gene: TRBV7-8; clone size: -; D gene: -; J gene: TRBJ1-1; CDR3 protein: CASSFEQGNTEAFF; CDR3 DNA: TGTGCCAGCAGCTTTGAACAGGGTAACACTGAAGCTTTCTTT
V gene: TRBV28; clone size: -; D gene: TRBD2; J gene: TRBJ2-3; CDR3 protein: CASSHLTSGSWADTQYF; CDR3 DNA: TGTGCCAGCAGCCACCTCACTAGCGGTTCTTGGGCAGATACGCAGTATTTT
V gene: TRBV6-1; clone size: -; D gene: -; J gene: TRBJ1-1; CDR3 protein: CASLQYTEAFF; CDR3 DNA: TGTGCCAGCCTACAGTACACTGAAGCTTTCTTT
V gene: TRBV30; clone size: -; D gene: TRBD1; J gene: TRBJ1-2; CDR3 protein: CAWSGKGALNYGYTF; CDR3 DNA: TGTGCCTGGAGTGGAAAGGGGGCCCTTAACTATGGCTACACCTTC
V gene: TRBV5-1; clone size: -; D gene: -; J gene: TRBJ2-5; CDR3 protein: CASNPGLKETQYF; CDR3 DNA: TGCGCCAGCAACCCGGGACTGAAAGAGACCCAGTACTTC
V gene: TRBV10-3; clone size: -; D gene: -; J gene: TRBJ1-1; CDR3 protein: CAISESGVAFF; CDR3 DNA: TGTGCCATCAGTGAGTCAGGGGTCGCTTTCTTT
V gene: TRBV27; clone size: -; D gene: TRBD1; J gene: TRBJ2-7; CDR3 protein: CASSRTGQDLREQYF; CDR3 DNA: TGTGCCAGCAGTAGAACTGGACAGGACTTACGCGAGCAGTACTTC
V gene: TRBV5-1; clone size: -; D gene: -; J gene: TRBJ2-1; CDR3 protein: CASSLADQLGLEEQFF; CDR3 DNA: TGCGCCAGCAGCTTGGCCGACCAGCTTGGGCTGGAAGAGCAGTTCTTC
V gene: TRBV28; clone size: -; D gene: -; J gene: TRBJ1-4; CDR3 protein: CASSPGSANEKLFF; CDR3 DNA: TGTGCCAGCAGTCCCGGTAGCGCTAATGAAAAACTGTTTTTT
V gene: TRBV19; clone size: -; D gene: TRBD1; J gene: TRBJ1-2; CDR3 protein: CASRGQGNNYGYTF; CDR3 DNA: TGTGCCAGTAGGGGACAGGGGAATAACTATGGCTACACCTTC
V gene: TRBV27; clone size: -; D gene: -; J gene: TRBJ2-7; CDR3 protein: CASSLSRGKQYF; CDR3 DNA: TGTGCCAGCAGTTTAAGTAGGGGCAAGCAGTACTTC
V gene: TRBV29-1; clone size: -; D gene: -; J gene: TRBJ2-1; CDR3 protein: CSVTGGDSYNEQFF; CDR3 DNA: TGCAGCGTCACCGGAGGGGACTCCTACAATGAGCAGTTCTTC
V gene: TRBV9; clone size: -; D gene: TRBD2; J gene: TRBJ2-1; CDR3 protein: CASTTQAGKGYNEQFF; CDR3 DNA: TGTGCCAGCACCACACAAGCGGGGAAGGGCTACAATGAGCAGTTCTTC
V gene: TRBV6-5; clone size: -; D gene: TRBD1; J gene: TRBJ1-1; CDR3 protein: CASSDRAVNTEAFF; CDR3 DNA: TGTGCCAGCAGTGACAGGGCTGTGAACACTGAAGCTTTCTTT
V gene: TRBV19; clone size: -; D gene: TRBD1; J gene: TRBJ2-2; CDR3 protein: CASSIVPWDRANTGELFF; CDR3 DNA: TGTGCCAGTAGTATAGTGCCGTGGGACAGGGCGAACACCGGGGAGCTGTTTTTT